This entry lists 15 T cell receptor beta chains sequenced from one sample in a study of tumor and adjacent non-tumor tissue in lung cancer. No cell sorting was done before RNA was extracted from the tissue. TCRbeta libraries were built with three rounds of nested PCR, modified from ARM-PCR. MiXCR, applied by TCRdb to the multiplex PCR reads, yields one record per CDR3 protein. The repertoire holds 65,000 to 70,000 distinct CDR3 sequences, 60% seen once, with 20% in the top ten. Sample: lung tumor tissue. The source of these receptors is a man in his forties or fifties with non-small cell lung cancer.

In this sample, this clonotype turned up many times. V gene TRBV20-1 combines with J gene TRBJ1-6, with TRBD1 matching 10 bases. Germline V gives CDR1 DFQATT, CDR2 SNEGSKA (reference sequence). The V segment lost 4 bases and the J segment 3 bases; nucleotides outside the gene matches: 9. The CDR3 is 17 residues long. The CDR3 DNA is TGCAGTGCTAAGATGACAGGGGGCTCGGGCTATAATTCACCCCTCCACTTT. Protein: CSAKMTGGSGYNSPLHF.

This clonotype showed up many times. The rearrangement uses TRBV29-1 and TRBJ2-2; 9 bases align to TRBD2. CDR3 length: 14 residues. With V trimmed by 3 bases and J by 5 bases, 4 bases remained unmatched. CDR1 and CDR2 (germline): SQVTM, ANQGSEA. The CDR3 sequence is CSVDAAGGTGELFF. The CDR3 nucleotides read TGCAGCGTTGATGCAGCGGGAGGAACCGGGGAGCTGTTTTTT.

As concerns this clonotype: An end of the junction does not agree with germline; a read error may underlie this. The rearrangement uses TRBV20-1 and TRBJ2-5, with D maybe TRBD2 (6 bases). This CDR3 comprises 13 residues. The germline V gene has CDR1 DFQATT and CDR2 SNEGSKA (reference sequence). CDR3 residues: CSASTSMMETQYF. CDR3 coding DNA: TGCAGTGCTAGTACTAGCATGATGGAGACTCAGTACTTC.

J is TRBJ2-7 and V is TRBV2; the match to TRBD2 covers 9 bases. This CDR3 comprises 15 residues. With V trimmed by 7 bases and J by 0 bases, 7 bases remained unmatched. Germline values: CDR1 SNHLY, CDR2 FYNNEI. Here the CDR3 DNA reads TGTGCCAGCAAGCAGCTAGCGGGACCCTCCTACGAGCAGTACTTC. This codes for CASKQLAGPSYEQYF.

As regards this clonotype: A much larger clone lies one base from this, so it may be a read error. Here the CDR3 omits its conserved ending phenylalanine or tryptophan, so a read error is the likely source. This sequence joins TRBV20-1 and TRBJ1-5; 10 bases agree with TRBD1. The CDR3 loop spans 14 amino acids. V was pared by 5 bases and J by 1 base, with 2 bases of the junction left unmatched. CDR1 DFQATT and CDR2 SNEGSKA come from the germline V gene (reference sequence). The CDR3 here is CSAAGQGSNQPQHS. The CDR3, as DNA: TGCAGTGCTGCGGGACAGGGGAGCAATCAGCCCCAGCATTCT.

As concerns this clonotype: This may be a read error: a much more frequent sequence differs by one nucleotide. V usage is TRBV6-5 and J usage is TRBJ2-3; D possibly corresponds to TRBD1 (6 bases). CDR3 length equals 16 residues. Per germline, CDR1 MNHEY and CDR2 SVGAGI. CDR3 DNA: TGTGCCAGCAGGAAGACCAGGGGTCGTTCCACAGATATGCAGTATTTT. Its protein is CASRKTRGRSTDMQYF.

The table lists this clonotype with many counts. The rearrangement joins TRBV5-5 to TRBJ2-5; 8 nucleotides align to TRBD1. This CDR3 contains 15 residues. Trimming at V came to 4 bases and at J to 1 base, leaving 6 bases not matched to a gene. CDR1 and CDR2 (germline): SGHKS, YYEKEE (reference sequence). CDR3 DNA: TGTGCCAGCAGCCCCGGACAGGGCACCCAAGAGACCCAGTACTTC. This gives the protein CASSPGQGTQETQYF.

Turning to this clonotype: Sequence at one end of the junction differs from germline and may be a read error. The V call is TRBV11-1, the J call TRBJ2-1; D gene ambiguous. CDR1 and CDR2 from the germline V gene are SGHAT and FQDESV (reference sequence). The CDR3 runs to 14 residues. The CDR3 region is CAGSTVSSLYEQFF. CDR3 DNA: TGTGCCGGCAGCACCGTCTCCTCTTTGTATGAGCAATTCTTC.

The chain joins TRBV20-1 to TRBJ2-5; the D gene is possibly TRBD2 (5 bases). This CDR3 has 15 amino acids. In germline, CDR1 is DFQATT, CDR2 SNEGSKA (reference sequence). V lost 0 bases and J 5 bases, leaving 16 bases between the germline ends. Here the CDR3 reads CSAREGGSPMETQYF. CDR3 DNA: TGCAGTGCTAGAGAAGGTGGGAGTCCGATGGAGACCCAGTACTTC.

Regarding this clonotype: Just one base apart from a much larger clone, this may be a read error. The chain carries TRBV6-1 and TRBJ1-1; TRBD1 might be the D (5 bases). V gave up 0 bases and J gave up 4 bases, with 15 bases separating them. Germline values: CDR1 MNHNS, CDR2 SASEGT. The CDR3 loop spans 16 amino acids. CDR3 protein: CASSEAFTQRGTEAFF. As DNA, the CDR3 is TGTGCCAGCAGTGAAGCGTTTACCCAAAGGGGCACTGAAGCTTTCTTT.

As to this clonotype: Given a much more abundant clone one base away, this may be a read error. The chain links TRBV4-1 to TRBJ1-3; 8 bases align to TRBD1. This CDR3 comprises 18 residues. With 2 bases clipped from V and 2 bases from J, the junction kept 11 bases outside the gene matches. CDR1 and CDR2 from the germline V gene are MGHRA and YSYEKL. The CDR3 DNA is TGCGCCAGCAGCCAATCTGGTGGGACGACAGGGGCTGGAAACACCATATATTTT. Protein sequence: CASSQSGGTTGAGNTIYF.

This clonotype was recorded only once. The chain links TRBV11-1 to TRBJ2-3; D might be TRBD2 (6 bases). Germline V gene lookup returns CDR1 SGHAT and CDR2 FQDESV (reference sequence). This CDR3 spans 13 amino acids. The germline V and J ends were trimmed by 7 bases and 10 bases, with 18 bases remaining between them. The CDR3 spells CASTQGGADSQYF. CDR3 nucleotide sequence: TGTGCCAGCACCCAAGGAGGGGCGGATTCGCAGTATTTT.

The chain is built from TRBV4-2 and TRBJ2-5; 9 nucleotides agree with TRBD2. The germline gives CDR1 LGHNA, CDR2 YNFKEQ. CDR3 size: 15 residues. The ends lost 2 bases at V and 5 bases at J; junction bases unmatched: 6. The CDR3: CASSQRAGGPETQYF. In nucleotides, the CDR3 is TGTGCCAGCAGCCAACGCGCGGGGGGGCCGGAGACCCAGTACTTC.

Concerning this clonotype: Since a much larger clone is just one base distant, this may be a read error. In nucleotides, the CDR3 is TGCAGCTCGGGGAACAATGAGCAGTTCTTC. Its translation: CSSGNNEQFF. The chain joins TRBV29-1 to TRBJ2-1; TRBD2 is a possible D gene (5 bases). The V end was cut by 8 bases, the J end by 5 bases, with 7 bases between. In germline, CDR1 is SQVTM, CDR2 ANQGSEA. CDR3 size: 10 residues.

With regard to this clonotype: The junction differs from germline at one of its ends, possibly a read error. The CDR3, as DNA: TGCGCCAGTAGTCATAGGGACACTGGGGACACTGAAGCTTTATTT. Residues: CASSHRDTGDTEALF. The rearrangement links TRBV4-1 to TRBJ1-1; tentatively, D is TRBD1 (6 bases). CDR1 is MGHRA and CDR2 is YSYEKL in the germline V gene. CDR3 size: 15 residues.